The entry that follows covers one T cell receptor beta chain sequence. Its antigen is not identified. This sample is part of a study of CD8+CD57+ T cells in acquired aplastic anemia. Background on the study: Average DNA yield from sorted CD4+ and CD8+ cells was roughly 3 ug.

Genomic DNA templated the TCR beta VDJ and CDR3 profiling. A single record per CDR3 protein comes from TCRdb applying MiXCR to the reads. Among some 170,000 distinct CDR3 sequences listed, 70% to 75% were seen once. By flow cytometry, patients selected for sequencing had shown an expansion of CD8+CD57+ cells. Every patient had severe acquired aplastic anemia. Blood was sampled before the patients had received any therapy. Study results and limitations: Overlapping CD8+ CDR3 repertoires of patients and controls contained some 30 shared sequences.

The specimen was sorted CD4+, CD8+, or CD8+CD57+ T cells (not recorded which) from PBMCs. This receptor was taken from a human donor with aplastic anemia.

The CDR3 nucleotides are TGTGCCAGTAGTATCGGACTAACCTCCTACGAGCAGTACTTC. It translates to CASSIGLTSYEQYF. The chain carries TRBV19 and TRBJ2-7; tentatively, D is TRBD2 (6 bases). Germline CDR1 reads LNHDA; CDR2 reads SQIVND (reference sequence). The CDR3 extends over 14 amino acids. Trimming pared 3 bases from V and 0 bases from J, leaving 9 bases between. Supplemented by reference TRBV19 and TRBJ2-7, the full variable domain reads DGGITQSPKYLFRKEGQNVTLSCEQNLNHDAMYWYRQDPGQGLRLIYYSQIVNDFQKGDIAEGYSVSREKKESFPLTVTSAQKNPTAFYLCASSIGLTSYEQYFGPGTRLTVT.